These T cell receptor beta chains were read from a single sample in a study of blood T cell repertoires in COVID-19. Data came from immunoSEQ multiplex PCR; TCRdb stores just in-frame clones and leaves some out. Counted here are over 200,000 clones, about 90% occurring once; the ten biggest clones make up over 3.5%. The specimen was PBMCs or T cells enriched from blood (not recorded which). Receptors originate from a woman aged 30 to 39 who had been exposed to COVID-19. CDR3s include the opening cysteine and the closing phenylalanine or tryptophan. The D gene is left open where the match is weak.

J,V,D,DNA,CDR3
TRBJ1-2,TRBV7-9,.,TGTGCCAGCAGTACCAGGGTTGGCTACACCTTC,CASSTRVGYTF
TRBJ2-7,TRBV7-9,.,TGTGCCAGCAGCCCTCCCGGGACACCTACCTACGAGCAGTACTTC,CASSPPGTPTYEQYF
TRBJ1-1,TRBV7-9,.,TGTGCCAGCAGATTCTTTTTGAACACTGAAGCTTTCTTT,CASRFFLNTEAFF
TRBJ2-1,TRBV27,.,TGTGCCAGCAGTCCCCTCCCTCGTTACAATGAGCAGTTCTTC,CASSPLPRYNEQFF
TRBJ2-7,TRBV20-1,.,TGCAGTGCTATGACTAGTGGTGAGCAGTACTTC,CSAMTSGEQYF
TRBJ1-1,TRBV3-1/TRBV3-2,TRBD1,TGTGCCAGCAGCCAATTACAGGGGGCAATGGCTGAAGCTTTCTTT,CASSQLQGAMAEAFF
TRBJ1-1,TRBV28,.,TGTGCCAGCAGGGAGCGAGGGGGTAGACTGGGCACTGAAGCTTTCTTT,CASRERGGRLGTEAFF
TRBJ1-6,TRBV9,TRBD1,TGTGCCAGCAGCTTGAGACAGGGGGGGAATTCACCCCTCCACTTT,CASSLRQGGNSPLHF
TRBJ1-1,TRBV6-1,TRBD1,TGTGCCAGCAGTGAAGCGTGGGGACAGGCGGAAGCTTTCTTT,CASSEAWGQAEAFF
TRBJ1-2,TRBV3-1/TRBV3-2,TRBD1,TGTGCCAGCAGCCAAAGAGACAGGGAGGTACGTGGCTACACCTTC,CASSQRDREVRGYTF
TRBJ1-1,TRBV10-1,.,TGCGCCAGCAGTGAATCCAGGGCGAACACTGAAGCTTTCTTT,CASSESRANTEAFF
TRBJ1-5,TRBV3-1/TRBV3-2,.,TGTGCCAGCAGCCAGGGAGTAGGGTATCAGCCCCAGCATTTT,CASSQGVGYQPQHF
TRBJ1-6,TRBV5-8,.,TGTGCCAGCAGCCCAACAGGGAGATCACCCCTCCACTTT,CASSPTGRSPLHF
TRBJ1-1,TRBV3-1/TRBV3-2,.,TGTGCCAGCAGCCAACGCCTACTCGGCACTGAAGCTTTCTTT,CASSQRLLGTEAFF
TRBJ1-2,TRBV9,.,TGTGCCAGCAGCGTAGCCCTAGACAGTTACTATGGCTACACCTTC,CASSVALDSYYGYTF
TRBJ2-7,TRBV19,TRBD2,TGTGCCAGTACCGGGACTAGTATCTACGAGCAGTACTTC,CASTGTSIYEQYF
TRBJ2-3,TRBV9,TRBD2,TGTGCCAGCAGTGAAACCGGGACTAGGGGCACAGATACGCAGTATTTT,CASSETGTRGTDTQYF
TRBJ2-7,TRBV6-4,.,TGTGCCAGCAGACCTATACACTTAGAGGACTACGAGCAGTACTTC,CASRPIHLEDYEQYF